The text below deals with one T cell receptor beta chain. The antigen is undetermined. Germline values: CDR1 KGHDR, CDR2 SFDVKD. The V gene lost 3 bases and the J gene lost 4 bases, with 3 bases spanning the gap. The CDR3 contains 12 residues. This specimen belongs to a study of T cell responses to AZD1222 COVID-19 vaccine. Study results and caveats: Mapped onto spike, vaccine-associated CD4 TCRs spanned it and were dominant at 160-218 and 743-854. Two doses of AZD1222 preceded a rise in Spike-specific TCR breadth and depth.

Assay: immunoSEQ multiplex PCR; the TCRdb copy retains only in-frame clones and omits some. The sample consists of tens of thousands of clones, around nine tenths of them appearing once. Second-dose groups at about 4 or about 12 weeks were pooled. The chain couples TRBV24-1 to TRBJ1-5; D remains ambiguous. Here the sequenced sample was peripheral blood, taken 28 days after the second AZD1222 dose. The receptor was derived from an adult who received the AZD1222 COVID-19 vaccine. The CDR3 bases are TGTGCCACCAGTGATGGTAATCAGCCCCAGCATTTT. Amino acids: CATSDGNQPQHF.